This TCR beta chain derives from a study of preoperative IRX-2 immunotherapy in early breast cancer. Treatment noted: preoperative locoregional IRX-2 cytokine immunotherapy. Preoperative locoregional IRX-2 cytokine immunotherapy was tested in the phase Ib source study. Sequencing was performed with immunoSEQ multiplex PCR; in TCRdb, only in-frame clones are kept and a portion is missing. The sample has roughly 2,000 clones; roughly 81% are singletons. This clone was recorded once. V gave up 3 bases and J gave up 3 bases, with 8 bases separating them. The CDR3 covers 13 residues. This material consisted of tumor tissue, taken before IRX-2 immunotherapy. The clonotype originates from a human donor with breast cancer. This chain connects TRBV23-1 to TRBJ1-2; D possibly corresponds to TRBD1 (5 bases). TRBV23-1 is treated as an ORF (open reading frame) with a function not yet certain. The CDR3 protein is CASSQGEDYGYTF. The CDR3 region has the DNA TGCGCCAGCAGTCAGGGGGAGGACTATGGCTACACCTTC.